This T cell receptor beta chain came from a study of OX40 agonist ivuxolimab in advanced cancers. Generated by immunoSEQ multiplex PCR, the TCRdb table keeps only in-frame clones and is missing some. The data show 82,000 or so clones, with more than 80% seen just once and about 2.3% held by the top ten. After removal of 2 bases from V and 6 bases from J, the junction contained 11 bases not matched to a gene. CDR3 length equals 17 residues. Germline CDR1 is SGHVS and CDR2 is FNYEAQ. The receptor's source is an adult with an advanced solid tumor such as melanoma, head and neck, liver or kidney cancer. This chain uses TRBV7-6 with TRBJ2-1, with 9 bases aligning to TRBD2. The sample in question was CD4+ or CD8+ T cells sorted from blood, obtained in a trial of the OX40 agonist ivuxolimab. CDR3 sequence (DNA): TGTGCCAGCAGCTTACAGGCGGGGGGGTTTCAGGTCAATGAGCAGTTCTTC. Amino acid sequence: CASSLQAGGFQVNEQFF.